This TCR beta chain was observed in a study of shared clonotypes between healthy human individuals. In the naive CD8 group, cells lacked CD45RO and were positively selected for CCR7, so terminally differentiated effector memory CD45RA+ cells were left out. The method was immunoSEQ multiplex PCR; TCRdb's version includes in-frame clones alone and lacks a portion of them. The table has about 2.1 million clones, roughly 91% seen once. In germline, CDR1 is MNHEY, CDR2 SVGAGI. V lost 9 bases and J 0 bases, leaving 18 bases between the germline ends. The CDR3 totals 15 residues. On this clone: Its antigen is unknown.

Study findings and constraints: Apart from blood, nothing was sampled; tissue repertoires likely differ.

This TCR came from a man in his late teens or twenties in good health. Some clones in this sample may be carry-over from other donors' samples. The material sequenced was naive CD8+ T cells from PBMCs. V gene TRBV6-5 combines with J gene TRBJ2-7; tentatively, D is TRBD2 (6 bases). The CDR3: CASQREDGSSYEQYF. The CDR3 DNA reads as TGTGCCAGTCAAAGGGAGGACGGGAGCTCCTACGAGCAGTACTTC.